Below are 29 T cell receptor beta chains sequenced from a single sample in a study of shared clonotypes between healthy human individuals. The protocol was immunoSEQ multiplex PCR, while the TCRdb copy is restricted to in-frame clones and leaves out a portion. This sample has around 2,000,000 clones, with 85% to 95% found just once. The specimen was naive CD4+ T cells sorted from blood. Specified subset: CD45RA+ positively selected. The receptors were sampled from a man between 18 and 35 years old in good health.

CDR3 in DNA: TGTGCCAGCAGCTTAGTGGGCACCGCTAGCAATCAGCCCCAGCATTTT. Amino acid sequence: CASSLVGTASNQPQHF. This sequence joins TRBV7-2 and TRBJ1-5; D is undetermined. Trimming pared 1 base from V and 0 bases from J, leaving 10 bases between. Germline loops: CDR1 SGHTA, CDR2 FQGNSA. The CDR3 extends over 16 amino acids.

The chain couples TRBV4-1 to TRBJ2-7; 7 nucleotides align to TRBD2. CDR1 and CDR2 (germline): MGHRA, YSYEKL. V was clipped by 0 bases and J by 2 bases; unmatched bases: 4. This CDR3 has 15 residues. The DNA for the CDR3 is TGCGCCAGCAGCCAAGAAGCGGGACTCACCTACGAGCAGTACTTC. It yields the protein CASSQEAGLTYEQYF.

In its sample, this clone was seen a few times. Other nucleotide sequences from this sample produce the same CDR3. V gene TRBV19 combines with J gene TRBJ1-6; tentative D call: TRBD1 (6 bases). CDR1 is LNHDA and CDR2 is SQIVND in the germline V gene (reference sequence). V lost 3 bases and J lost 10, with 10 bases in between. The CDR3 extends over 13 amino acids. CDR3 coding DNA: TGTGCCAGTAGTATCGAGGGGGGGTCACCCCTCCACTTT. This translates into CASSIEGGSPLHF.

V and J are TRBV7-2 and TRBJ2-1; D not resolved. V shed 0 bases and J shed 3 bases, with 9 bases lying between them. The CDR3 is made up of 15 amino acids. Germline V CDR1 and CDR2: SGHTA, FQGNSA. In nucleotides, the CDR3 is TGTGCCAGCAGCTTAGCGATAGGATTCTACAATGAGCAGTTCTTC. Its protein is CASSLAIGFYNEQFF.

This chain links TRBV6-1 with TRBJ1-2; TRBD1 aligns across 8 bases. Germline CDR1 is MNHNS and CDR2 is SASEGT. This CDR3 is built from 14 residues. The ends lost 2 bases at V and 7 bases at J; junction bases unmatched: 6. The DNA for the CDR3 is TGTGCCAGCAGTGAATGGGGCAGGGGGCCTGGCTACACCTTC. This gives the protein CASSEWGRGPGYTF.

The chain is built from TRBV5-4 and TRBJ1-1; 9 bases fit TRBD1. V lost 4 bases to trimming and J lost 6 bases; unmatched junction nucleotides: 10. Per the germline V gene, CDR1 is SGHNT and CDR2 is YYREEE (reference sequence). This CDR3 comprises 15 residues. The CDR3 loop reads CASSPGDRVNAEAFF. CDR3 in DNA: TGTGCCAGCAGCCCTGGGGACAGGGTAAATGCTGAAGCTTTCTTT.

This clone was seen once. V is TRBV19 and J is TRBJ1-1, with 9 positions matching TRBD1. Per germline, CDR1 LNHDA and CDR2 SQIVND (reference sequence). The CDR3 has 15 residues. With 5 bases clipped from V and 3 bases from J, the junction kept 7 bases outside the gene matches. The CDR3 DNA reads as TGTGCCAGTAGTCAGGGGAACAGGGGGCACACTGAAGCTTTCTTT. Its protein is CASSQGNRGHTEAFF.

The genes are TRBV7-6 and TRBJ2-1; TRBD1 or TRBD2 may be the D gene (5 bases each). With 0 bases removed from V and 4 bases from J, the gap between germline ends came to 10 bases. CDR1 and CDR2 from the germline V gene are SGHVS and FNYEAQ. The CDR3 is 15 amino acids. The CDR3 spells CASSLARGGYNEQFF. In DNA, the CDR3 is TGTGCCAGCAGCTTAGCGAGGGGCGGATACAATGAGCAGTTCTTC. The full variable domain, completed using reference TRBV7-6 and TRBJ2-1, is GAGVSQSPRYKVTKRGQDVALRCDPISGHVSLYWYRQALGQGPEFLTYFNYEAQQDKSGLPNDRFSAERPEGSISTLTIQRTEQRDSAMYRCASSLARGGYNEQFFGPGTRLTVL.

Only one count was recorded for this clone. The V and J genes are TRBV7-9 and TRBJ1-5, with TRBD1 matching over 8 bases. The V gene end was trimmed by 5 bases and the J gene end by 5 bases; junction bases not matched to a gene: 2. CDR1 is SEHNR and CDR2 is FQNEAQ in the germline V gene (reference sequence). The CDR3 length is 13 residues. CDR3 in DNA: TGTGCCAGCAGCACGGACAGGGATCAGCCCCAGCATTTT. This codes for CASSTDRDQPQHF. Filled out from reference TRBV7-9 and TRBJ1-5, the complete variable domain reads DTGVSQNPRHKITKRGQNVTFRCDPISEHNRLYWYRQTLGQGPEFLTYFQNEAQLEKSRLLSDRFSAERPKGSFSTLEIQRTEQGDSAMYLCASSTDRDQPQHFGDGTRLSIL.

The genes are TRBV7-9 and TRBJ2-1, with D unclear. V lost 3 bases and J 2 bases, leaving 5 bases between the germline ends. The CDR3 consists of 13 residues. Germline V gene data show CDR1 as SEHNR and CDR2 as FQNEAQ (reference sequence). The CDR3 coding sequence is TGTGCCAGCAGCTTTAAGACCTACAATGAGCAGTTCTTC. It specifies CASSFKTYNEQFF.

The chain joins TRBV7-9 to TRBJ2-1; D remains unclear. The CDR3 totals 15 residues. The V gene's germline CDR1 is SEHNR and CDR2 FQNEAQ (reference sequence). Trimming pared 5 bases from V and 4 bases from J, leaving 15 bases between. The CDR3 region is CASSLETSLYNEQFF. The CDR3 nucleotides read TGTGCCAGCAGCCTCGAAACTTCTCTATACAATGAGCAGTTCTTC.

This chain links TRBV4-1 with TRBJ2-5, with 14 bases identical to TRBD2. CDR3 size: 16 residues. The V and J ends lost 1 base and 5 bases, in that order; junction bases with no gene match: 3. CDR1 is MGHRA, CDR2 YSYEKL, per germline. CDR3 sequence: CASSQGGLAGVETQYF. The CDR3 nucleotides are TGCGCCAGCAGCCAAGGGGGACTAGCGGGGGTTGAGACCCAGTACTTC.

The chain combines TRBV4-3 with TRBJ2-3; 9 positions agree with TRBD1. The germline V gene encodes CDR1 LGHNA and CDR2 YSLEER. Trimming took 3 bases from V and 5 from J; bases not matched to a gene: 6. This CDR3 has 15 amino acids. CDR3: CASSHGQGMRDTQYF. The CDR3 nucleotides read TGCGCCAGCAGCCACGGACAGGGGATGAGAGATACGCAGTATTTT.

The CDR3, as DNA: TGTGCCATCAGTCCTCGGGGCGTGCTTGAAGGTGGAAACACCATATATTTT. This sequence encodes CAISPRGVLEGGNTIYF. This chain uses TRBV10-3 with TRBJ1-3, with D possibly being TRBD1 (5 bases). V gave up 5 bases and J gave up 3 bases, with 20 bases separating them. Germline V gives CDR1 ENHRY, CDR2 SYGVKD. The CDR3 is 17 residues long.

The J gene is TRBJ1-3, the V gene TRBV10-3, with 7 bases that match TRBD1. Per the germline V gene, CDR1 is ENHRY and CDR2 is SYGVKD. With V trimmed by 4 bases and J by 0 bases, 9 bases remained unmatched. This CDR3 contains 17 residues. The chain's CDR3 is CAISAGQLISSGNTIYF. As DNA, the CDR3 is TGTGCCATCAGTGCGGGACAGCTAATCTCCTCTGGAAACACCATATATTTT.

The CDR3 protein is CASGFGGSYNEQFF. The CDR3 DNA follows: TGTGCTAGTGGTTTTGGTGGCTCCTACAATGAGCAGTTCTTC. The chain has TRBV12-5 and TRBJ2-1; D is undetermined. In germline, CDR1 is LGHNT, CDR2 FRNRAP. The CDR3 covers 14 residues. Trimming shortened V by 3 bases and J by 0 bases, and 6 bases separated the two germline ends.

This clone appeared once. Other DNA sequences in the same sample also yield this CDR3. V and J are TRBV11-1 and TRBJ2-1; the match to TRBD1 covers 8 bases. V lost 4 bases and J lost 8; bases outside the gene matches: 1. Germline assignment: CDR1 SGHAT and CDR2 FQDESV (reference sequence). The CDR3 extends over 12 amino acids. CDR3 sequence reads: CASSSDRDEQFF. Here the CDR3 DNA reads TGTGCCAGCAGCTCGGACAGGGATGAGCAGTTCTTC.

The chain recombines TRBV10-3 with TRBJ1-2; D might be TRBD1 (5 bases). The germline V and J ends were trimmed by 6 bases and 4 bases, with 15 bases remaining between them. This CDR3 region has 14 residues. CDR1 and CDR2 (germline): ENHRY, SYGVKD. CDR3 nucleotides: TGTGCCATCAGGGGGAGCCTCGGGGGCTATGGCTACACCTTC. It codes for CAIRGSLGGYGYTF.

This sequence joins TRBV19 and TRBJ2-4; perhaps TRBD2 as D (5 bases). CDR3 length: 15 amino acids. Trimming shortened V by 6 bases and J by 0 bases, and 12 bases separated the two germline ends. Germline V lookup: CDR1 LNHDA, CDR2 SQIVND (reference sequence). The CDR3 spells CASSPGGLAKNIQYF. As DNA, the CDR3 is TGTGCCAGTAGCCCGGGCGGACTAGCCAAAAACATTCAGTACTTC.

Written as DNA, the CDR3 is TGTGCCTGGAGTCCCTACCGGCATCAGCCCCAGCATTTT. Its protein is CAWSPYRHQPQHF. This rearrangement joins TRBV30 to TRBJ1-5, with no clear D. Trimming removed 2 bases at V and 5 bases at J, with 10 bases between. Per germline, CDR1 GTSNPN and CDR2 SVGIG (reference sequence). There are 13 residues in the CDR3.

Remarks on this clone: Other DNA sequences in this specimen translate into the identical CDR3. V gene TRBV30 combines with J gene TRBJ1-1; no reliable D call. The germline V and J ends were trimmed by 2 bases and 2 bases, with 6 bases remaining between them. The CDR3 extends over 12 amino acids. Germline lookup yields CDR1 GTSNPN and CDR2 SVGIG (reference sequence). The CDR3, as DNA: TGTGCCTGGAGTCAGACTAACACTGAAGCTTTCTTT. It specifies CAWSQTNTEAFF.

This chain connects TRBV4-1 to TRBJ2-7; 14 bases map to TRBD2. The length of the CDR3 is 19 residues. CDR1 is MGHRA, CDR2 YSYEKL, per germline. With 2 bases clipped from V and 0 bases from J, the junction kept 9 bases outside the gene matches. For the CDR3, the DNA is TGCGCCAGCAGCCAACTCCGACTAGCGGGAGGGCCCGGCTCCTACGAGCAGTACTTC. Translating gives CASSQLRLAGGPGSYEQYF.

As regards this clone: Other DNA variants within this sample encode the same CDR3. V gene TRBV5-1 combines with J gene TRBJ2-7; 10 nucleotides align to TRBD2. The germline gives CDR1 SGHRS, CDR2 YFSETQ. V dropped 0 bases and J dropped 0; count of bases not matched to a gene: 0. The CDR3 sequence is 15 residues long. CDR3 sequence reads: CASSLVAGGSYEQYF. The CDR3 DNA follows: TGCGCCAGCAGCTTGGTAGCGGGGGGCTCCTACGAGCAGTACTTC.

CDR3 protein: CASSAGTGASYEQYF. As DNA, the CDR3 is TGTGCCAGCAGCGCCGGGACAGGGGCATCCTACGAGCAGTACTTC. The chain links TRBV9 to TRBJ2-7, with 10 bases matching TRBD1. CDR3 length: 15 residues. V dropped 3 bases and J dropped 1; count of bases not matched to a gene: 4. The V gene's germline CDR1 is SGDLS and CDR2 YYNGEE.

The gene calls are TRBV10-3 and TRBJ2-7, with 10 bases fitting TRBD1. V shed 7 bases and J 3 bases; nucleotides not matched to a gene: 9. CDR3 length equals 15 residues. CDR1 ENHRY and CDR2 SYGVKD come from the germline V gene. Written as DNA, the CDR3 is TGTGCCATCACGGCCGGGACAGGGGTCCTCTACGAGCAGTACTTC. Its translation is CAITAGTGVLYEQYF.

For the CDR3, the DNA is TGTGCCTGGAGTCGACAGTATAATGAAAAACTGTTTTTT. Protein product: CAWSRQYNEKLFF. The rearrangement uses TRBV30 and TRBJ1-4, with D possibly matching TRBD1 (5 bases). Trimming removed 2 bases from V and 4 bases from J, with 8 bases in between. Germline lookup yields CDR1 GTSNPN and CDR2 SVGIG (reference sequence). The CDR3 is 13 amino acids.

This chain connects TRBV2 to TRBJ2-2; TRBD2 might be the D (5 bases). Germline values: CDR1 SNHLY, CDR2 FYNNEI. The germline V and J ends were trimmed by 7 bases and 0 bases, with 9 bases remaining between them. The CDR3 has 14 amino acids. The CDR3 reads CASMDSSNTGELFF. DNA for the CDR3: TGTGCCAGCATGGACTCCTCGAACACCGGGGAGCTGTTTTTT.

V usage is TRBV10-3 and J usage is TRBJ2-7; no clear D. Germline V gene data show CDR1 as ENHRY and CDR2 as SYGVKD. V was pared by 6 bases and J by 3 bases, with 15 bases between. The length of the CDR3 is 14 residues. CDR3 residues: CAIRKDAAGYEQYF. The CDR3 region has the DNA TGTGCCATCAGGAAGGACGCCGCAGGCTACGAGCAGTACTTC.

Points on this clone: This specimen includes other DNA sequences encoding the same CDR3. This chain connects TRBV9 to TRBJ1-5; 8 bases align to TRBD1. In germline, CDR1 is SGDLS, CDR2 YYNGEE. CDR3 length: 14 residues. V lost 3 bases and J lost 7; bases outside the gene matches: 6. In nucleotides, the CDR3 is TGTGCCAGCAGCGCCGGACAGGGAGGACAGCCCCAGCATTTT. It codes for CASSAGQGGQPQHF. Based on the CDR3 plus reference TRBV9 and TRBJ1-5, the full variable domain is DSGVTQTPKHLITATGQRVTLRCSPRSGDLSVYWYQQSLDQGLQFLIQYYNGEERAKGNILERFSAQQFPDLHSELNLSSLELGDSALYFCASSAGQGGQPQHFGDGTRLSIL.